Presented here are 18 T cell receptor beta chains from one specimen sequenced in a study of blood T cells in healthy people across ages (dated by TCRdb to 2014 to 2015). The library was made by 5' RACE. Instrument used: Illumina HiSeq 2500. A second about 7 to 11 cycle PCR used a sample-barcoded 5' primer and a J-beta primer mix. TCRdb handled the public reads itself, with Q25 trimming in fastp and clone calling in MiXCR, and kept productive beta chains. Each CDR3 protein gets just one entry, which takes the most common genes and DNA from the rows behind it. This sample is represented by more than 800,000 distinct CDR3 sequences; 40% to 55% of them were singletons. The ten largest clones add up to over 15% of the sample. The sequencing sample was made of blood. The source of these receptors is a woman in her fifties or sixties in good health.

The rearrangement links TRBV9 to TRBJ2-7; 11 bases line up with TRBD2. The J call may be faulty, since TRBJ2-5 better matches the DNA end. From germline, CDR1 is SGDLS and CDR2 YYNGEE. The CDR3 contains 20 residues. CDR3: CASSRSTVTSGSPSRETQYF. CDR3 coding DNA: TGTGCCAGCAGCAGGTCGACCGTCACTAGCGGGAGCCCCTCCCGGGAGACCCAGTACTTC.

J is TRBJ2-3 and V is TRBV6-5; 8 bases line up with TRBD2. The J segment lost 4 bases and the V segment lost 8 bases, leaving 2 bases of the junction unmatched. CDR3 length: 12 amino acids. Germline values: CDR1 MNHEY, CDR2 SVGAGI. CDR3 amino acids: CASGAGADTQYF. CDR3 bases: TGTGCCAGCGGAGCGGGAGCAGATACGCAGTATTTT.

This chain joins TRBV20-1 and TRBJ2-1, with 16 bases fitting TRBD2. This CDR3 is built from 20 residues. V was pared by 1 base and J by 7 bases, with 16 bases of the junction left unmatched. Germline CDR1 DFQATT, CDR2 SNEGSKA (reference sequence). CDR3 sequence (DNA): TGCAGTGCTAGAGTCGGGACTAGCGGGAGGGCCGGGACCCTTTGGAATGAGCAGTTCTTC. Encoded protein: CSARVGTSGRAGTLWNEQFF.

The chain couples TRBV6-6 to TRBJ2-5; TRBD2 matches 12 bases. The CDR3 length is 16 residues. Looked up from germline, CDR1 is MNHNY and CDR2 is SVGAGI (reference sequence). The J segment lost 11 bases and the V segment lost 5 bases, leaving 15 bases of the junction unmatched. The CDR3 sequence: CASSDFLAGGVSQQYF. CDR3 nucleotide sequence: TGTGCCAGCAGTGACTTCCTAGCGGGAGGGGTGTCGCAGCAGTACTTC.

This clonotype turned up a few times. J is TRBJ2-2 and V is TRBV12-3 or TRBV12-4; either TRBD1 or TRBD2 may supply D (5 bases each). The CDR3 spans 15 residues. Trimming shortened V by 6 bases and J by 1 base, and 12 bases separated the two germline ends. CDR3 in DNA: TGTGCCAGCAGATCCGGGACCGGGAACACCGGGGAGCTGTTTTTT. Amino acid sequence: CASRSGTGNTGELFF.

The CDR3 spells CASSTGSVGDEQFF. DNA for the CDR3: TGCGCCAGCAGCACCGGATCAGTCGGGGATGAGCAGTTCTTC. The rearrangement joins TRBV5-1 to TRBJ2-1; perhaps TRBD2 as D (5 bases). CDR1 and CDR2 (germline): SGHRS, YFSETQ. Between the trimmed V and J ends, which lost 4 bases and 8 bases, there was a span of 16 bases. The CDR3 covers 14 residues.

The chain recombines TRBV20-1 with TRBJ1-4; 7 positions agree with TRBD1. CDR1 is DFQATT and CDR2 is SNEGSKA in the germline V gene (reference sequence). The CDR3 is made up of 16 amino acids. V was clipped by 7 bases and J by 0 bases; unmatched bases: 11. Written as DNA, the CDR3 is TGCAGTGTGGGACAGACCCACGTTGCAACTAATGAAAAACTGTTTTTT. Its protein product is CSVGQTHVATNEKLFF.

The chain has TRBV6-5 and TRBJ2-5; possible D gene TRBD1, 6 bases. CDR1 is MNHEY, CDR2 SVGAGI, per germline. CDR3 length equals 15 residues. V was shortened by 6 bases and J by 1 base, with 15 bases between the two germline ends. The CDR3, as DNA: TGTGCCAGCAGGAGAACAGGGTTGGGCCAAGAGACCCAGTACTTC. Translated, it gives CASRRTGLGQETQYF.

This sequence joins TRBV2 and TRBJ1-5; D is unresolved. This CDR3 region has 14 residues. The germline V gene encodes CDR1 SNHLY and CDR2 FYNNEI. Trimming left V 8 bases short and J 2 bases short, with 13 bases between. The CDR3 sequence: CASLDIPGNQPQHF. In DNA form, the CDR3 reads TGTGCCAGCCTGGATATACCGGGCAATCAGCCCCAGCATTTT. The full variable domain, with the rest looked up from reference TRBV2 and TRBJ1-5, is EPEVTQTPSHQVTQMGQEVILRCVPISNHLYFYWYRQILGQKVEFLVSFYNNEISEKSEIFDDQFSVERPDGSNFTLKIRSTKLEDSAMYFCASLDIPGNQPQHFGDGTRLSIL.

The V gene is TRBV6-1, the J gene TRBJ1-1; TRBD1 aligns across 9 bases. Germline V gene lookup returns CDR1 MNHNS and CDR2 SASEGT. Trimming at V came to 7 bases and at J to 4 bases, leaving 4 bases not matched to a gene. The CDR3 spans 13 residues. As DNA, the CDR3 is TGTGCCAGCAACAGACAGGGGGGCACTGAAGCTTTCTTT. The encoded protein is CASNRQGGTEAFF.

This chain connects TRBV7-9 to TRBJ2-1; TRBD1 or TRBD2 may be the D gene (5 bases each). The length of the CDR3 is 12 residues. Trimming took 5 bases from V and 7 from J, leaving 9 bases between them. Germline assignment: CDR1 SEHNR and CDR2 FQNEAQ (reference sequence). CDR3 nucleotides: TGTGCCAGCAGCATTGGGACGAATGAGCAGTTCTTC. This translates into CASSIGTNEQFF.

V is TRBV2 and J is TRBJ2-1; 15 bases fit TRBD2. This CDR3 is built from 18 residues. Germline-derived CDR1 and CDR2 are SNHLY and FYNNEI. V lost 7 bases, J lost 11 bases, and 18 bases stayed unmatched. CDR3 coding DNA: TGTGCCAGCAAGGGAAAGAAAGCCGGGACTAGCGGGGGGTTAAAGCAGTTCTTC. It yields the protein CASKGKKAGTSGGLKQFF.

The chain couples TRBV9 to TRBJ2-1; D not resolved. The CDR3 extends over 12 amino acids. The germline V and J ends were trimmed by 3 bases and 5 bases, with 6 bases remaining between them. Looked up from germline, CDR1 is SGDLS and CDR2 is YYNGEE. CDR3 region: CASSGDNNEQFF. The CDR3 DNA is TGTGCCAGCAGCGGAGACAACAATGAGCAGTTCTTC.

As concerns this clonotype: A single base separates this from a much larger clone, so it may be a read error. The chain combines TRBV7-3 with TRBJ2-1, with 10 bases lining up with TRBD2. The J call is doubtful: the DNA matches TRBJ2-7 better. The CDR3 consists of 15 residues. CDR1 is SGHTA and CDR2 is FQGTGA in the germline V gene. CDR3 coding DNA: TGTGCCAGCAGCTTCACTAGCGGGAATGGTCATGAGCAGTACTTC. Translating gives CASSFTSGNGHEQYF.

Ten or more counts support this clonotype. V usage is TRBV27 and J usage is TRBJ2-1; 15 bases line up with TRBD2. After removal of 5 bases from V and 6 bases from J, the junction contained 11 bases not matched to a gene. Germline CDR1 MNHEY, CDR2 SMNVEV (reference sequence). The CDR3 loop spans 18 amino acids. In DNA form, the CDR3 reads TGTGCCAGCAGTCCCTCCGGACTAGCGGGAGGGAGGGGCAATGAGCAGTTCTTC. It yields the protein CASSPSGLAGGRGNEQFF.

The CDR3 here is CASSYTSGGSDNEQFF. DNA for the CDR3: TGTGCCAGCAGCTATACTAGCGGGGGTTCCGACAATGAGCAGTTCTTC. The chain recombines TRBV14 with TRBJ2-1, with TRBD2 identical over 11 bases. V shed 5 bases, J shed 5 bases, and the junction held 8 bases outside the gene matches. The CDR3 is 16 residues long. From germline, CDR1 is SGHDN and CDR2 FVKESK.

V is TRBV7-7 and J is TRBJ2-1, with 10 bases lining up with TRBD2. The germline gives CDR1 SSHAT, CDR2 FNYEAQ (reference sequence). CDR3 length equals 15 residues. V shed 0 bases and J 8 bases; nucleotides not matched to a gene: 4. CDR3 in amino acids: CASSLAASGSHEQFF. DNA of the CDR3: TGTGCCAGCAGCTTAGCGGCTAGCGGGAGCCATGAGCAGTTCTTC.

This clonotype was observed a handful of times. V is TRBV6-4 and J is TRBJ2-7; D could derive from TRBD1 or TRBD2 (5 bases each). The ends were cut back, 4 bases at V and 5 bases at J, with 12 bases in the middle. Germline loops: CDR1 MRHNA, CDR2 SNTAGT. The length of the CDR3 is 13 residues. The CDR3 loop reads CASSGGEGNEQYF. The DNA of the CDR3 is TGTGCCAGCAGTGGGGGAGAGGGGAACGAGCAGTACTTC.